This entry describes one T cell receptor (beta chain). This entry comes from a study of OX40 agonist ivuxolimab in advanced cancers. Method: immunoSEQ multiplex PCR; TCRdb's copy keeps in-frame clones and lacks some. The sample yields some 39,000 clones, approximately 89% seen once. This sample comprised CD4+ or CD8+ T cells sorted from blood, obtained in a trial of the OX40 agonist ivuxolimab. This TCR was sampled from an adult with an advanced solid tumor such as melanoma, head and neck, liver or kidney cancer.

As DNA, the CDR3 is TGTGCCAGCAGCCCCAACCCCGGGAGAAATGAGCAGTTCTTC. It translates to CASSPNPGRNEQFF. This chain uses TRBV11-1 with TRBJ2-1, with D possibly matching TRBD2 (6 bases). CDR1 and CDR2 (germline): SGHAT, FQDESV (reference sequence). The V end was cut by 5 bases, the J end by 7 bases, with 15 bases between. This CDR3 region has 14 residues.